This entry lists 11 T cell receptor beta chains sequenced from one sample in a study of cytomegalovirus exposure and HLA in healthy donors. 60 Vbeta and 13 Jbeta primers were used in PCR. Sequencing used immunoSEQ multiplex PCR; TCRdb keeps in-frame clones, though not all of them. This table has around 150,000 clones, 79% appearing once. Material: PBMCs. The source is a male donor in good health and CMV-seronegative.

This clone came up a few times. The J gene is TRBJ1-1, the V gene TRBV5-1; tentative D call: TRBD1 (6 bases). The CDR3 length is 15 residues. V was pared by 4 bases and J by 4 bases, with 17 bases between. In germline, CDR1 is SGHRS, CDR2 YFSETQ. The CDR3 region has the DNA TGCGCCAGCAGCCACACACCGGACAGCCGCACTGAAGCTTTCTTT. Protein sequence: CASSHTPDSRTEAFF.

The gene calls are TRBV6-6 and TRBJ1-2; 9 nucleotides agree with TRBD1. CDR3 length: 14 amino acids. Germline V gene lookup returns CDR1 MNHNY and CDR2 SVGAGI (reference sequence). Trimming at V came to 6 bases and at J to 8 bases, leaving 10 bases not matched to a gene. CDR3 amino acids: CASSLQGALEGYTF. The CDR3 coding sequence is TGTGCCAGCAGCCTACAGGGGGCGTTGGAAGGCTACACCTTC.

The chain uses TRBV5-1 and TRBJ2-1; the D gene is possibly TRBD1 (6 bases). CDR3 length: 12 residues. Germline CDR1 reads SGHRS; CDR2 reads YFSETQ. Trimming pared 3 bases from V and 9 bases from J, leaving 10 bases between. CDR3 residues: CASSSQGPEQFF. CDR3 nucleotide sequence: TGCGCCAGCAGCTCACAGGGTCCTGAGCAGTTCTTC. Variable domain in full (rest from reference TRBV5-1 and TRBJ2-1): KAGVTQTPRYLIKTRGQQVTLSCSPISGHRSVSWYQQTPGQGLQFLFEYFSETQRNKGNFPGRFSGRQFSNSRSEMNVSTLELGDSALYLCASSSQGPEQFFGPGTRLTVL.

The chain combines TRBV6-5 with TRBJ2-3; 7 bases map to TRBD1. The CDR3 loop spans 14 amino acids. Losses at the gene ends were 5 bases for V and 2 bases for J; bases not matched to a gene: 4. Germline V gives CDR1 MNHEY, CDR2 SVGAGI. In DNA form, the CDR3 reads TGTGCCAGCAGTCGGACAGGCTACACAGATACGCAGTATTTT. This gives the protein CASSRTGYTDTQYF.

This chain joins TRBV18 and TRBJ1-2; D may be TRBD1 (5 bases). The germline CDR1 and CDR2 sequences are KGHSH and LQKENI. Trimming removed 3 bases from V and 2 bases from J, with 7 bases in between. The CDR3 is 13 residues long. CDR3 DNA sequence: TGTGCCAGCTCACCGGACAAAAACTATGGCTACACCTTC. Amino acid sequence: CASSPDKNYGYTF. Full variable domain (missing parts from reference TRBV18 and TRBJ1-2): NAGVMQNPRHLVRRRGQEARLRCSPMKGHSHVYWYRQLPEEGLKFMVYLQKENIIDESGMPKERFSAEFPKEGPSILRIQQVVRGDSAAYFCASSPDKNYGYTFGSGTRLTVV.

In this sample, this clone turned up a few times. The chain joins TRBV6-5 to TRBJ1-4; D is possibly TRBD1 (5 bases). CDR1 MNHEY and CDR2 SVGAGI come from the germline V gene. The CDR3 has 14 residues. Trimming took 5 bases from V and 8 from J, leaving 15 bases between them. CDR3 amino acids: CASSRVSKGEKLFF. DNA for the CDR3: TGTGCCAGCAGTAGGGTCTCGAAGGGGGAAAAACTGTTTTTT.

About this clone itself: The junction does not match germline at one end; this may be a read error. The chain recombines TRBV7-9 with TRBJ1-2, with TRBD1 matching 10 bases. CDR1 is SEHNR, CDR2 FQNEAQ, per germline (reference sequence). CDR3 length: 14 residues. This CDR3 reads CSSSPGTGVDGYTF. The CDR3 DNA reads as TGTTCCAGCAGCCCCGGGACAGGGGTAGATGGCTACACCTTC.

The J gene is TRBJ2-7, the V gene TRBV4-3; 8 bases are shared with TRBD2. CDR3 length equals 17 residues. Germline assignment: CDR1 LGHNA and CDR2 YSLEER. V shed 0 bases and J 4 bases; nucleotides not matched to a gene: 11. The CDR3 nucleotides read TGCGCCAGCAGCCAAGAGGTGACGGGACTAGAATTTTACGAGCAGTACTTC. Protein: CASSQEVTGLEFYEQYF.

The J gene is TRBJ2-3, the V gene TRBV13, with 8 bases aligning to TRBD2. The CDR3 runs 16 residues. J was trimmed by 4 bases and V by 5 bases; bases with no gene match: 11. The V gene's germline CDR1 is PRHDT and CDR2 FYEKMQ (reference sequence). Here the CDR3 reads CASSPQRGRFADTQYF. The DNA for the CDR3 is TGTGCCAGCAGCCCTCAGCGGGGGAGGTTCGCAGATACGCAGTATTTT.

J is TRBJ1-4 and V is TRBV25-1; D is uncertain. The germline V gene has CDR1 MGHDK and CDR2 SYGVNS. V was shortened by 1 base and J by 5 bases, with 8 bases between the two germline ends. There are 14 residues in the CDR3. The CDR3 here is CASSESGGNEKLFF. CDR3 DNA sequence: TGTGCCAGCAGTGAATCCGGCGGAAATGAAAAACTGTTTTTT.

The chain joins TRBV5-6 to TRBJ2-7, with TRBD1 matching 7 bases. Germline CDR1 is SGHDT and CDR2 is YYEEEE. The CDR3 spans 15 residues. Trimming at V came to 0 bases and at J to 2 bases, leaving 5 bases not matched to a gene. This CDR3 reads CASSLDTRGPYEQYF. DNA for the CDR3: TGTGCCAGCAGCTTGGACACTAGGGGGCCCTACGAGCAGTACTTC.